Each of the 2 T cell receptor beta chains below was sequenced from the same sample in a study of shared clonotypes between healthy human individuals. The table came from immunoSEQ multiplex PCR; TCRdb's copy has only in-frame clones and leaves some out. This sample carries fewer than 130,000 clones, around 71% of them seen once, and the ten largest clones take around 26%. Sequencing was done on a sample of memory CD8+ T cells sorted from blood. The sample's subset: CD45RO+ cells pooled with CCR7-negative TemRA cells. Receptors were obtained from a young woman in good health.

The CDR3 spells CASSQSGQRLYGYTF. In DNA, the CDR3 is TGTGCCAGCAGCCAATCAGGACAGCGCCTCTATGGCTACACCTTC. The chain recombines TRBV4-2 with TRBJ1-2; a possible D gene is TRBD1 (6 bases). Per germline, CDR1 LGHNA and CDR2 YNFKEQ. The germline V and J ends were trimmed by 2 bases and 4 bases, with 14 bases remaining between them. The CDR3 runs 15 residues.

The rearrangement joins TRBV25-1 to TRBJ2-7, with D tentatively TRBD1 (6 bases). Germline V gene sequence: CDR1 MGHDK, CDR2 SYGVNS. The V end was cut by 5 bases, the J end by 0 bases, with 11 bases between. This CDR3 contains 14 residues. The chain's CDR3 is CASSTTGISYEQYF. CDR3 in DNA: TGTGCCAGCAGTACAACAGGGATCTCCTACGAGCAGTACTTC.